Below, 30 T cell receptor beta chains from the same sample are listed, as sequenced in a study of Graves' ophthalmopathy and Graves' hyperthyroidism. TCR beta CDR3 regions were amplified from RNA transcripts. Second-round multiplex PCR followed a first-round RT-PCR using HTBI primers. TCRdb itself ran the multiplex PCR reads through MiXCR, one entry per CDR3 protein. Of 350,000 to 400,000 distinct CDR3 sequences listed, roughly 18% are singletons. The sequencing input was peripheral blood. These TCRs come from a woman under 30 with Graves' ophthalmopathy.

A few counts support this clonotype. This chain joins TRBV20-1 and TRBJ2-7; TRBD1 agrees at 10 bases. Germline V CDR1 and CDR2: DFQATT, SNEGSKA (reference sequence). J lost 2 bases, V lost 0 bases, and 4 bases had no gene match. The CDR3 loop spans 15 amino acids. The CDR3 DNA sequence: TGCAGTGCTAGAGATCCGACAGGGGGCACCTACGAGCAGTACTTC. It encodes CSARDPTGGTYEQYF.

The chain carries TRBV29-1 and TRBJ1-2; D remains unclear. CDR3 length: 15 residues. The germline V and J ends were trimmed by 1 base and 3 bases, with 15 bases remaining between them. Germline loops: CDR1 SQVTM, CDR2 ANQGSEA. The CDR3 bases are TGCAGCGTTGAAGCCTCTAGGCAGACCTACTATGGCTACACCTTC. As protein: CSVEASRQTYYGYTF.

This clonotype was seen more than once but under ten times. The chain links TRBV12-3 or TRBV12-4 to TRBJ2-5; 7 nucleotides agree with TRBD2. Trimming cost V 6 bases and J 0 bases; bases outside gene matches: 10. The CDR3 is 16 residues long. DNA of the CDR3: TGTGCCAGCAGATTATCTAGCGGAGAACACCAAGAGACCCAGTACTTC. Translated: CASRLSSGEHQETQYF.

There are many counts of this clonotype. The chain employs TRBV7-2 and TRBJ2-7; TRBD1 matches at 12 bases. This CDR3 contains 16 residues. The V gene's germline CDR1 is SGHTA and CDR2 FQGNSA. The junction had 8 bases not matched to a gene; V was cut back by 5 bases and J by 3 bases. CDR3 residues: CASSRAGQGAGYEQYF. DNA of the CDR3: TGTGCCAGCAGCCGCGCGGGACAGGGGGCGGGCTACGAGCAGTACTTC.

This clonotype was counted many times. This chain joins TRBV30 and TRBJ2-6, with D perhaps assigned TRBD1 or TRBD2 (5 bases each). CDR1 and CDR2 from the germline V gene are GTSNPN and SVGIG (reference sequence). V was trimmed by 5 bases and J by 0 bases, leaving 17 bases between them. The CDR3 spans 17 residues. The CDR3 DNA follows: TGTGCCTGGTTCCTTCCGGGACGGCCCTCTGGGGCCAACGTCCTGACTTTC. Translating gives CAWFLPGRPSGANVLTF.

This clonotype was recorded at least ten times. This chain links TRBV27 with TRBJ1-1; D gene ambiguous. Trimming pared 0 bases from V and 5 bases from J, leaving 13 bases between. Germline assignment: CDR1 MNHEY and CDR2 SMNVEV (reference sequence). This CDR3 has 15 amino acids. The CDR3, as DNA: TGTGCCAGCAGTTTATCCCTCTTCTCAGAAACTGAAGCTTTCTTT. Protein product: CASSLSLFSETEAFF.

This clonotype has a count of ten or more. The chain uses TRBV6-2 or TRBV6-3 and TRBJ2-7, with D maybe TRBD1 (5 bases). The CDR3 extends over 15 amino acids. The V end lost 4 bases, the J end lost 2 bases, and 15 bases lay between the germline ends. The germline gives CDR1 MNHEY, CDR2 SVGEGT. The CDR3: CASSSSDSGPYEQYF. Written as DNA, the CDR3 is TGTGCCAGCAGTTCTTCCGACAGTGGACCCTACGAGCAGTACTTC.

This clonotype appeared many times. This chain joins TRBV6-2 or TRBV6-3 and TRBJ2-1, with D perhaps matching TRBD1 (7 bases). The V gene lost 6 bases and the J gene lost 9 bases, with 18 bases spanning the gap. The germline V gene encodes CDR1 MNHEY and CDR2 SVGEGT. This CDR3 is 14 amino acids long. The CDR3 is CASSPGGTGGEQFF. As DNA, the CDR3 is TGTGCCAGCAGCCCAGGGGGGACCGGGGGTGAGCAGTTCTTC.

This clonotype was seen many times. The chain is built from TRBV4-3 and TRBJ2-1; TRBD2 matches 10 bases. Germline V CDR1 and CDR2: LGHNA, YSLEER. This CDR3 spans 16 amino acids. V shed 4 bases and J 5 bases; nucleotides not matched to a gene: 8. CDR3 loop: CASSPDSSGRNNEQFF. The DNA for the CDR3 is TGCGCCAGCAGCCCGGATTCTAGCGGGAGAAACAATGAGCAGTTCTTC.

This clonotype was seen ten or more times. The rearrangement links TRBV11-3 to TRBJ1-2; 12 bases line up with TRBD1. The CDR3 runs 17 residues. Germline loops: CDR1 SGHNT, CDR2 YENEEA. V dropped 1 base and J dropped 8; count of bases not matched to a gene: 11. The CDR3 protein is CASSLVVGDRGQGGYTF. CDR3 DNA sequence: TGTGCCAGCAGCTTAGTGGTCGGGGACAGGGGGCAGGGAGGCTACACCTTC.

This clonotype was detected many times. The CDR3 protein is CASRSTGGWTEAFF. CDR3 DNA: TGTGCCAGCAGATCCACAGGGGGGTGGACTGAAGCTTTCTTT. The V call is TRBV6-5, the J call TRBJ1-1; 8 nucleotides agree with TRBD1. The CDR3 sequence is 14 residues long. Germline CDR1 and CDR2: MNHEY and SVGAGI. V lost 6 bases and J lost 5; bases outside the gene matches: 8.

This clonotype was detected ten times or more. The junction and the germline gene differ at one end; a read error may be behind it. The rearrangement links TRBV5-1 to TRBJ2-7; D is ambiguous. CDR1 and CDR2 (germline): SGHRS, YFSETQ. CDR3 length: 11 amino acids. CDR3: CASSSPYEQHF. The CDR3 nucleotides read TGCGCCAGCAGCTCCCCCTACGAGCAGCACTTC.

This clonotype came up many times. The chain joins TRBV5-1 to TRBJ1-2; 9 nucleotides match TRBD1. Trimming took 3 bases from V and 7 from J; bases not matched to a gene: 4. CDR1 and CDR2 (germline): SGHRS, YFSETQ. CDR3 length equals 13 residues. CDR3 coding DNA: TGCGCCAGCAGCTCGGGACAGGGTGTTGGCTACACCTTC. As protein: CASSSGQGVGYTF.

This clonotype was counted at least ten times. This could be a read error, since a much larger clone is one nucleotide away. This sequence joins TRBV25-1 and TRBJ2-5, with 10 bases fitting TRBD2. Germline V gives CDR1 MGHDK, CDR2 SYGVNS. The length of the CDR3 is 15 residues. V shed 3 bases, J shed 2 bases, and the junction held 3 bases outside the gene matches. The CDR3, as DNA: TGTGCCAGCAGTGACCTACTAGCGGGGCAAGAGACCCAGTACTTC. It yields the protein CASSDLLAGQETQYF.

This sequence joins TRBV9 and TRBJ2-7; D is unclear. The CDR3 is 15 residues long. Trimming cost V 0 bases and J 5 bases, with 15 bases left between them. Germline-derived CDR1 and CDR2 are SGDLS and YYNGEE. CDR3: CASSVGTETSHEQYF. The CDR3 DNA sequence: TGTGCCAGCAGCGTAGGCACCGAGACGTCCCACGAGCAGTACTTC.

On this clonotype itself: Mismatch with germline at one junction end may stem from a read error. The V gene is TRBV6-2 or TRBV6-3, the J gene TRBJ1-5; D unresolved. CDR1 and CDR2 from the germline V gene are MNHEY and SVGEGT. This CDR3 contains 15 residues. CDR3 nucleotide sequence: TGTGCCAGCAGCTACTTCCTAGCGGCCAATCAGCCCCAGCATTTT. As protein: CASSYFLAANQPQHF.

This clonotype came up a few times. V usage is TRBV6-1 and J usage is TRBJ2-7; D tentatively fits TRBD1 or TRBD2 (5 bases each). The ends were cut back, 8 bases at V and 2 bases at J, with 13 bases in the middle. Germline V CDR1 and CDR2: MNHNS, SASEGT. This CDR3 contains 13 residues. The CDR3 region is CASAWDGAYEQYF. The CDR3 nucleotides read TGTGCCAGCGCATGGGACGGCGCCTACGAGCAGTACTTC.

Ten or more counts support this clonotype. The V gene is TRBV24-1, the J gene TRBJ1-3; TRBD1 matches 8 bases. This CDR3 has 17 residues. The trim removed 5 bases at V and 0 bases at J, leaving 8 bases unmatched. Per germline, CDR1 KGHDR and CDR2 SFDVKD. The DNA for the CDR3 is TGTGCCACCAGTGGCACAGGGGGTCCTTACTCTGGAAACACCATATATTTT. This sequence encodes CATSGTGGPYSGNTIYF.

This clonotype occurred many times. The chain is built from TRBV5-1 and TRBJ2-2, with unresolved D. The V gene lost 4 bases and the J gene lost 0 bases, with 19 bases spanning the gap. Germline V gives CDR1 SGHRS, CDR2 YFSETQ. The CDR3 sequence is 18 residues long. CDR3 sequence: CASSRPLQRATNTGELFF. CDR3 DNA: TGCGCCAGCAGCCGCCCCCTCCAGAGAGCTACGAACACCGGGGAGCTGTTTTTT.

In this sample, this clonotype turned up many times. The chain has TRBV7-2 and TRBJ2-7, with a tentative D call TRBD1 (6 bases). Germline V gene data show CDR1 as SGHTA and CDR2 as FQGNSA. The CDR3 covers 13 residues. The V end lost 4 bases, the J end lost 8 bases, and 15 bases lay between the germline ends. In nucleotides, the CDR3 is TGTGCCAGCAGCTACACAGGGCCCCCCCAGCAGTACTTC. It yields the protein CASSYTGPPQQYF.

The chain is built from TRBV19 and TRBJ1-5; D might be TRBD1 (5 bases). The CDR3 totals 14 residues. In germline, CDR1 is LNHDA, CDR2 SQIVND (reference sequence). Trimming pared 7 bases from V and 1 base from J, leaving 11 bases between. The CDR3 sequence: CASNRGWSNQPQHF. The CDR3 DNA sequence: TGTGCCAGTAATCGGGGGTGGAGCAATCAGCCCCAGCATTTT.

There are many counts of this clonotype. The chain has TRBV12-3 or TRBV12-4 and TRBJ2-2; D possibly uses TRBD1 or TRBD2 (5 bases each). The V gene lost 11 bases and the J gene lost 7 bases, with 17 bases spanning the gap. The CDR3 extends over 13 amino acids. The CDR3 DNA reads TGTGCCGCACTCTGGGACGTCGGCGGGGAGCTGTTTTTT. Amino acid sequence: CAALWDVGGELFF.

In its sample, this clonotype was seen many times. A much bigger clone sits one base away, suggesting this may be a read error. The J gene is TRBJ1-1, the V gene TRBV9; D perhaps matches TRBD1 (5 bases). V lost 3 bases and J lost 4, with 10 bases in between. This CDR3 has 13 amino acids. Germline V gene lookup returns CDR1 SGDLS and CDR2 YYNGEE. The CDR3 DNA reads as TGTGCCAGCAGCGCCCCCGGGACCACTGAAGCTTTCTTT. It yields the protein CASSAPGTTEAFF. Based on the CDR3 plus reference TRBV9 and TRBJ1-1, the full variable domain is DSGVTQTPKHLITATGQRVTLRCSPRSGDLSVYWYQQSLDQGLQFLIQYYNGEERAKGNILERFSAQQFPDLHSELNLSSLELGDSALYFCASSAPGTTEAFFGQGTRLTVV.

This clonotype has ten or more counts. The chain couples TRBV20-1 to TRBJ2-2, with 7 bases identical to TRBD1. The CDR3 totals 14 residues. V shed 1 base, J shed 7 bases, and the junction held 6 bases outside the gene matches. CDR1 and CDR2 (germline): DFQATT, SNEGSKA (reference sequence). The CDR3 bases are TGCAGTGCTAGAGCGGGACAGCCGGGCGGGGAGCTGTTTTTT. It yields the protein CSARAGQPGGELFF.

At least ten counts were recorded for this clonotype. The chain is built from TRBV4-1 and TRBJ2-5; tentative D call: TRBD1 (5 bases). The V end lost 3 bases, the J end lost 4 bases, and 15 bases lay between the germline ends. The length of the CDR3 is 15 residues. Germline V gene data show CDR1 as MGHRA and CDR2 as YSYEKL. CDR3 loop: CASSHWTRVRETQYF. The CDR3 DNA is TGCGCCAGCAGCCATTGGACAAGGGTAAGAGAGACCCAGTACTTC.

The table lists this clonotype with a few counts. A junction boundary mismatches the germline segment, possibly from a read error. V and J are TRBV12-3 or TRBV12-4 and TRBJ2-5; the match to TRBD2 covers 8 bases. This CDR3 is 16 amino acids long. CDR3 nucleotides: TGTGCCAGCAGTTTAGGAGGGGAAGAGCGGGAGAGACCCCTGAACTTC. Its translation: CASSLGGEERERPLNF.

The sample holds many counts of this clonotype. The junction differs from germline at one of its ends, possibly a read error. V and J are TRBV28 and TRBJ2-7; D possibly corresponds to TRBD1 (7 bases). This CDR3 spans 13 amino acids. Germline CDR1 is MDHEN and CDR2 is SYDVKM. CDR3 loop: CACRGTDYYEQYF. In DNA form, the CDR3 reads TGTGCCTGCAGGGGGACGGACTACTACGAGCAGTACTTC. The entire variable domain, with the rest obtained from reference TRBV28 and TRBJ2-7, is as follows: DVKVTQSSRYLVKRTGEKVFLECVQDMDHENMFWYRQDPGLGLRLIYFSYDVKMKEKGDIPEGYSVSREKKERFSLILESASTNQTSMYLCACRGTDYYEQYFGPGTRLTVT.

This clonotype was detected ten times or more. J is TRBJ2-5 and V is TRBV11-2, with D perhaps TRBD2 (5 bases). V lost 4 bases and J 2 bases, leaving 8 bases between the germline ends. In germline, CDR1 is SGHAT, CDR2 FQNNGV. This CDR3 contains 13 residues. The CDR3 is CASSSAAQETQYF. CDR3 DNA: TGTGCCAGCAGCTCAGCGGCACAAGAGACCCAGTACTTC. The entire variable domain, with the rest obtained from reference TRBV11-2 and TRBJ2-5, is as follows: EAGVAQSPRYKIIEKRQSVAFWCNPISGHATLYWYQQILGQGPKLLIQFQNNGVVDDSQLPKDRFSAERLKGVDSTLKIQPAKLEDSAVYLCASSSAAQETQYFGPGTRLLVL.

This clonotype has at least ten counts. The genes are TRBV2 and TRBJ1-2; D may be TRBD1 (6 bases). Per the germline V gene, CDR1 is SNHLY and CDR2 is FYNNEI. The CDR3 has 11 amino acids. The ends were cut back, 9 bases at V and 2 bases at J, with 7 bases in the middle. Here the CDR3 reads CASTGNYGYTF. CDR3 nucleotide sequence: TGTGCCAGTACAGGGAACTATGGCTACACCTTC.

A single count supports this clonotype. CDR3 in DNA: TGTGCCAGCAGCTTAGACCTTCTAGGGATCTACGAGCAGTACTTC. Translation gives CASSLDLLGIYEQYF. The V gene is TRBV7-8, the J gene TRBJ2-7; D unclear. Germline V CDR1 and CDR2: SGHVS, FQNEAQ. Trimming took 1 base from V and 3 from J, leaving 13 bases between them. The CDR3 contains 15 residues.